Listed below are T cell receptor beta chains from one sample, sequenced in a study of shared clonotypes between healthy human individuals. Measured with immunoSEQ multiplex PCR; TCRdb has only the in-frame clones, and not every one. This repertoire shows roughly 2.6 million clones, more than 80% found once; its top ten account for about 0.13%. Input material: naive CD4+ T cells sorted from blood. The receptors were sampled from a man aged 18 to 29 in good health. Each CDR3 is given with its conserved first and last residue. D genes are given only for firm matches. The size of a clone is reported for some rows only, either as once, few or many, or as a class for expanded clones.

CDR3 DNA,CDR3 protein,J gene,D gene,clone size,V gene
TGTGCCAGCAGCGCCGGGACAGTAAACACCGGGGAGCTGTTTTTT,CASSAGTVNTGELFF,TRBJ2-2,TRBD1,.,TRBV9
TGTGCCAGCAGCTTGGACAAAGCAGGTTTCAATGAGCAGTTCTTC,CASSLDKAGFNEQFF,TRBJ2-1,.,once,TRBV5-4
TGTGCCAGCAGTGAATCCAGGGTCGGGGAGACCCAGTACTTC,CASSESRVGETQYF,TRBJ2-5,.,.,TRBV2
TGTGCCAGCAGTTTCATCGGGGAGACACCAAGTCGAAGCTACACCTTC,CASSFIGETPSRSYTF,TRBJ1-2,.,.,TRBV28
TGCGCCACCAGACAGGGGGCTTTGGATCAGCCCCAGCATTTT,CATRQGALDQPQHF,TRBJ1-5,TRBD1,.,TRBV10-2
TGTGCCAGCGTCAAGTCTTGGAGAGGGGACGAGCAGTACTTC,CASVKSWRGDEQYF,TRBJ2-7,.,.,TRBV11-2
TGTGCCAGCAGTTACGACAGGGGTCTCACAGATACGCAGTATTTT,CASSYDRGLTDTQYF,TRBJ2-3,TRBD1,.,TRBV6-6
TGTGCCAGTAGTACGGGACAGGGCAGAGAGACCCAGTACTTC,CASSTGQGRETQYF,TRBJ2-5,TRBD1,.,TRBV19
TGTGCCAGCTCACCACCGGGACAGGGGATAGTCGGGGAGCTGTTTTTT,CASSPPGQGIVGELFF,TRBJ2-2,TRBD1,few,TRBV18
TGTGCCTGGAGAGGGCTCGGTGAAAAACTGTTTTTT,CAWRGLGEKLFF,TRBJ1-4,.,.,TRBV30
TGCGCCAGCCCCTACCGGGACAGGACCTCCTATAATTCACCCCTCCACTTT,CASPYRDRTSYNSPLHF,TRBJ1-6,TRBD1,.,TRBV5-1
TGTGCCAGCAGCTTAGTAACCGTGGTGAACACTGAAGCTTTCTTT,CASSLVTVVNTEAFF,TRBJ1-1,.,.,TRBV7-2
TGTGCCAGCAGCTTAGGGCGGGGGAGGTCCTACGAGCAGTACTTC,CASSLGRGRSYEQYF,TRBJ2-7,TRBD2,.,TRBV7-8
TGTGCCAGCAGCTTAGAAGGAGCCAAAAACATTCAGTACTTC,CASSLEGAKNIQYF,TRBJ2-4,.,once,TRBV7-2
TGTGCCAGCTCAACATCCGGACAGACATTCTCCTACAATGAGCAGTTCTTC,CASSTSGQTFSYNEQFF,TRBJ2-1,.,.,TRBV18
TGTGCCAGCAGCCCGCGACAGGGTTTTTTACGCGAGCAGTACTTC,CASSPRQGFLREQYF,TRBJ2-7,TRBD1,.,TRBV6-5
TGTGCCAGCAGCCGTCCCGGGACAGGGTATGAGCAGTTCTTC,CASSRPGTGYEQFF,TRBJ2-1,TRBD1,.,TRBV7-9
TGTGCCAGCAGCGCGTCAGGGGTCGATGGAAACACCATATATTTT,CASSASGVDGNTIYF,TRBJ1-3,.,.,TRBV9
TGCGCCAGCAGCCAGGCTCGGTTGGGCCCGAACACTGAAGCTTTCTTT,CASSQARLGPNTEAFF,TRBJ1-1,.,.,TRBV4-3
TGTGCCAGCAGCTTAGACTTGGCAGGCAATGAGCAGTTCTTC,CASSLDLAGNEQFF,TRBJ2-1,.,.,TRBV11-2
TGTGCCTGGAACAGGCTGTCCAATGAAAAACTGTTTTTT,CAWNRLSNEKLFF,TRBJ1-4,.,.,TRBV30
TGTGCCAGCAGCGTGACAGGGGGAGGGAATCAGCCCCAGCATTTT,CASSVTGGGNQPQHF,TRBJ1-5,TRBD1,.,TRBV7-9
TGTGCCAGCAGTCTAGCGGGAGTGTCCAAAAACATTCAGTACTTC,CASSLAGVSKNIQYF,TRBJ2-4,TRBD2,.,TRBV7-2
TGTGCCAGCTCACCAGCATTGGGGGATTCGGCCGGAAACACCATATATTTT,CASSPALGDSAGNTIYF,TRBJ1-3,.,.,TRBV18
TGTGCCAGCAGCGAGGACCGGAGCTCCTACAATGAGCAGTTCTTC,CASSEDRSSYNEQFF,TRBJ2-1,.,.,TRBV2
TGTGCCAGCAGCCGGGACGGATACTCTGGAAACACCATATATTTT,CASSRDGYSGNTIYF,TRBJ1-3,.,.,TRBV5-5
TGTGCCAGTAGTTCTCCACAGGGGAAAGAAAAGTACTTC,CASSSPQGKEKYF,TRBJ2-7,TRBD1,.,TRBV19
TGTGCCAGCAGTGTCAGACTAGCGGGGGCTACCGGGGAGCTGTTTTTT,CASSVRLAGATGELFF,TRBJ2-2,TRBD2,.,TRBV2
TGTGCCAGCAGCGTAGCGGGCTCTAGCGGGGGGATCTACAATGAGCAGTTCTTC,CASSVAGSSGGIYNEQFF,TRBJ2-1,TRBD2,.,TRBV9
TGTGCCAGCAGCTTAGAATTGATAGGGTCCCCCTACGAGCAGTACTTC,CASSLELIGSPYEQYF,TRBJ2-7,.,.,TRBV7-9
TGTGCCAGCTCACCACCCGGGGGGGCCTATGAGCAGTTCTTC,CASSPPGGAYEQFF,TRBJ2-1,TRBD2,once,TRBV18
TGTGCCAGCAGCTTGACAGGGGCGTATCCCGGGGAGCTGTTTTTT,CASSLTGAYPGELFF,TRBJ2-2,TRBD1,.,TRBV5-5
TGTGCCAGCTCCCGGACATACTCCTACGAGCAGTACTTC,CASSRTYSYEQYF,TRBJ2-7,.,.,TRBV6-1
TGCGCCAGCAGCTTGGGTGGGTTCCAAGAGACCCAGTACTTC,CASSLGGFQETQYF,TRBJ2-5,.,.,TRBV5-1
TGTGCCAGCAGCTTAGTCCGGGGGCAAGAGACCCAGTACTTC,CASSLVRGQETQYF,TRBJ2-5,.,.,TRBV11-3
TGTGCCAGCAGTCCTACCGGGACAGGGAACTATGGCTACACCTTC,CASSPTGTGNYGYTF,TRBJ1-2,TRBD1,.,TRBV27
TGTGCCAGCAGCCATACCGGGACAGGGTCTCCTGAAGCTTTCTTT,CASSHTGTGSPEAFF,TRBJ1-1,TRBD1,.,TRBV4-2
TGTGCCAGCAGAACCGAAGGTGCCCTCAATCAGCCCCAGCATTTT,CASRTEGALNQPQHF,TRBJ1-5,.,.,TRBV6-1
TGCGCCAGCAGCTCTCTTGGTGAATCCTACAATGAGCAGTTCTTC,CASSSLGESYNEQFF,TRBJ2-1,.,.,TRBV5-1
TGTGCCAGCTCACCGGTTCGCAACAATGAGCAGTTCTTC,CASSPVRNNEQFF,TRBJ2-1,.,.,TRBV18
TGTGCCAGCAGCTTAGCTAACCATTCTAGGCAGAAAAAGATGAACACTGAAGCTTTCTTT,CASSLANHSRQKKMNTEAFF,TRBJ1-1,.,.,TRBV7-2
TGCGCCAGCAGCCACGGGACTAGCGGGAGGGCCCAAGAGACCCAGTACTTC,CASSHGTSGRAQETQYF,TRBJ2-5,TRBD2,.,TRBV5-1
TGTGCCAGCTCACCGTACAGGACTACAGGGAGGGAGGGATCCTACAATGAGCAGTTCTTC,CASSPYRTTGREGSYNEQFF,TRBJ2-1,.,.,TRBV18
TGTGCCAGCAGTTACGGTAGAGGGGACACTGAAGCTTTCTTT,CASSYGRGDTEAFF,TRBJ1-1,.,.,TRBV6-6
TGTGCCAGCAGCCCCTGGAACGGCAGTTTTTTCTTC,CASSPWNGSFFF,TRBJ2-1,.,.,TRBV11-2
TGTGCCAGTACGGGCACTGAAGCTTTCTTT,CASTGTEAFF,TRBJ1-1,.,.,TRBV7-9
TGCGCCAGCAGCGTCCTTTCCCGGGAGAATGAGCAGTTCTTC,CASSVLSRENEQFF,TRBJ2-1,.,.,TRBV5-1
TGCGCCAGCAGCCATGGACGGATAAGTATCGACCATTCACCCCTCCACTTT,CASSHGRISIDHSPLHF,TRBJ1-6,.,.,TRBV4-1
TGTGCCAGCACACGTAGCGGTAGCTCCTACAATGAGCAGTTCTTC,CASTRSGSSYNEQFF,TRBJ2-1,.,few,TRBV6-1
TGTGCCTGGAGTGGCAGCATGAACACTGAAGCTTTCTTT,CAWSGSMNTEAFF,TRBJ1-1,.,few,TRBV30
TGCGCCAGCAGCCAAGGGCGACTGGGGGGGCAGGTAGATACGCAGTATTTT,CASSQGRLGGQVDTQYF,TRBJ2-3,.,.,TRBV4-1
TGTGCCAGCAGCAATCGACCGATTCCTCAAGAGACCCAGTACTTC,CASSNRPIPQETQYF,TRBJ2-5,.,.,TRBV7-6
TGTGCCAGCAGCAGCACCGGGACACTTACTAATGAAAAACTGTTTTTT,CASSSTGTLTNEKLFF,TRBJ1-4,.,.,TRBV7-9
TGTGCCAGCAGCTTCGGGACTAGCGGGGCCAGCACAGATACGCAGTATTTT,CASSFGTSGASTDTQYF,TRBJ2-3,TRBD2,.,TRBV7-2
TGTGCCAGCAGCGGGCAGGGTGGGGAGACCCAGTACTTC,CASSGQGGETQYF,TRBJ2-5,.,.,TRBV11-2
TGTGCCAGCAGTGAGAATAGGGGCTATGGCTACACCTTC,CASSENRGYGYTF,TRBJ1-2,.,.,TRBV6-1
TGTGCCAGCAGCTTAGTCTGGCGGGGGCGAGATACGCAGTATTTT,CASSLVWRGRDTQYF,TRBJ2-3,.,.,TRBV11-2
TGTGCCAGTAAAGGTGACCTCTCCTACGAGCAGTACTTC,CASKGDLSYEQYF,TRBJ2-7,.,.,TRBV19
TGTGCCAGCAGTTCGAGGATGTCAGGCAAAAACATTCAGTACTTC,CASSSRMSGKNIQYF,TRBJ2-4,.,.,TRBV6-5
TGCAGCGTTGAAGATCACGGGGGATTCTACGAGCAGTACTTC,CSVEDHGGFYEQYF,TRBJ2-7,.,once,TRBV29-1